A single sample gave rise to the 9 T cell receptor beta chains below, sequenced in a study of shared clonotypes between healthy human individuals (dated by TCRdb to the early 2020s). The receptor library was made with the immunoSEQ multiplex PCR assay. This immuneACCESS table, as held by TCRdb, lists in-frame sequences with V and J called but not all clones. Of the missing ones, under half trace to an unresolved V gene in checked studies; the others have no known cause. In this sample the table shows roughly 700,000 clones, about 92% of which occur a single time. The top ten hold 30% to 35% of the sample. The specimen sequenced was memory CD8+ T cells from PBMCs. This specimen's cell subset or site label, interpreted: CD45RO+ cells pooled with CCR7-negative TemRA cells. The receptors come from a man between 18 and 35 years old in good health. Some clones in this sample may be carry-over from other donors' samples.

This clone was seen just once. The rearrangement links TRBV4-1 to TRBJ1-5; D unresolved. Deletions cut 4 bases from V and 3 bases from J, with 19 bases between. Germline V lookup: CDR1 MGHRA, CDR2 YSYEKL. The CDR3 sequence is 17 residues long. CDR3 DNA: TGCGCCAGCAGCCCAAAACCCGGGCTGCTCGCCAATCAGCCCCAGCATTTT. It specifies CASSPKPGLLANQPQHF.

The chain links TRBV4-2 to TRBJ2-1, with TRBD2 matching 14 bases. CDR1 LGHNA and CDR2 YNFKEQ come from the germline V gene. There are 21 residues in the CDR3. Trimming at V came to 0 bases and at J to 1 base, leaving 11 bases not matched to a gene. The CDR3 region is CASSQERLAGGPERSYNEQFF. The CDR3 DNA follows: TGTGCCAGCAGCCAAGAACGACTAGCGGGAGGGCCGGAAAGATCCTACAATGAGCAGTTCTTC.

The chain carries TRBV15 and TRBJ2-3; D possibly corresponds to TRBD1 (5 bases). The germline gives CDR1 LNHNV, CDR2 YYDKDF (reference sequence). Trimming stripped 6 bases from V and 0 bases from J, with 7 bases between. This CDR3 contains 13 residues. CDR3 nucleotides: TGTGCCACCAGACAGGCTAGCACAGATACGCAGTATTTT. Its protein product is CATRQASTDTQYF. Based on the CDR3 plus reference TRBV15 and TRBJ2-3, the full variable domain is DAMVIQNPRYQVTQFGKPVTLSCSQTLNHNVMYWYQQKSSQAPKLLFHYYDKDFNNEADTPDNFQSRRPNTSFCFLDIRSPGLGDTAMYLCATRQASTDTQYFGPGTRLTVL.

This chain joins TRBV9 and TRBJ1-1; D might be TRBD1 (5 bases). This CDR3 has 17 amino acids. Germline loops: CDR1 SGDLS, CDR2 YYNGEE. Trimming took 4 bases from V and 2 from J, leaving 21 bases between them. The CDR3 DNA sequence: TGTGCCAGCAGCTCCGGTCCGGGACCGTTTACTAACACTGAAGCTTTCTTT. Translating gives CASSSGPGPFTNTEAFF.

This rearrangement joins TRBV4-3 to TRBJ2-3, with D possibly TRBD1 on 5 matching bases. Per the germline V gene, CDR1 is LGHNA and CDR2 is YSLEER. The CDR3 is 12 amino acids. Trimming left V 2 bases short and J 6 bases short, with 6 bases between. The chain's CDR3 is CASSQPGDTQYF. Written as DNA, the CDR3 is TGCGCCAGCAGCCAACCAGGGGATACGCAGTATTTT.

This rearrangement joins TRBV28 to TRBJ1-3, with D tentatively TRBD1 (5 bases). In germline, CDR1 is MDHEN, CDR2 SYDVKM. Trimming stripped 10 bases from V and 3 bases from J, with 16 bases between. The CDR3 totals 14 residues. The CDR3 DNA sequence: TGTGCCATCCAGGGCCTCGGAGGTGGAAACACCATATATTTT. This codes for CAIQGLGGGNTIYF.

The rearrangement joins TRBV7-9 to TRBJ1-4, with a weak D call TRBD1 (5 bases). V shed 5 bases and J shed 4 bases, with 17 bases lying between them. The CDR3 loop spans 16 amino acids. Germline values: CDR1 SEHNR, CDR2 FQNEAQ (reference sequence). CDR3 nucleotides: TGTGCCAGCAGCCCCCTGGGGGGGGTAATTAATGAAAAACTGTTTTTT. Amino acid sequence: CASSPLGGVINEKLFF.

The genes are TRBV5-1 and TRBJ2-1; D call uncertain. The germline V gene encodes CDR1 SGHRS and CDR2 YFSETQ. V was trimmed by 6 bases and J by 0 bases, leaving 16 bases between them. This CDR3 region has 16 residues. The CDR3: CASMDYGSSSYNEQFF. The CDR3 DNA reads TGCGCCAGCATGGATTACGGATCCAGCTCCTACAATGAGCAGTTCTTC.

The CDR3 loop reads CASSLIAGGKKEQYF. The CDR3 bases are TGTGCCAGCAGTTTAATAGCGGGAGGTAAGAAAGAGCAGTACTTC. The chain combines TRBV28 with TRBJ2-7; 10 bases align to TRBD2. CDR3 length: 15 residues. V gave up 2 bases and J gave up 7 bases; unmatched junction bases: 8. The germline V gene encodes CDR1 MDHEN and CDR2 SYDVKM.